This T cell receptor beta chain was retrieved from a study of blood T cell repertoires in COVID-19. Study background: The origin of the acute and convalescent COVID-19 samples was the United States, Italy and Spain. T cells, B-cell-depleted T cells, or PBMCs provided the cDNA or gDNA that served as material.

V was trimmed by 3 bases and J by 5 bases, leaving 17 bases between them. Germline V CDR1 and CDR2: SGHRS, YFSETQ. CDR3 size: 15 residues. Seattle-derived patients entered the study during active infection and were followed longitudinally. Study processing details: Nucleated cell counts were estimated from reference gene primer amplification. The assay was immunoSEQ multiplex PCR, and TCRdb's table has in-frame clones only and misses some. The V and J calls and clone size are taken from that table; D and trimming were inferred from the DNA. The table has approximately 400,000 clones, 88% seen once. Material: peripheral blood. This receptor was obtained from a woman in her fifties or sixties with COVID-19, enrolled during active disease. J is TRBJ2-5 and V is TRBV5-1, with D unresolved. CDR3 in DNA: TGCGCCAGCAGCTCCGCGCCTCCCAGGAAGGAGACCCAGTACTTC. It specifies CASSSAPPRKETQYF.